The 4 T cell receptor beta chains below were found in one sample sequenced in a study of blood T cell repertoires in COVID-19. Sequenced by immunoSEQ multiplex PCR; TCRdb stores in-frame clones only, minus some. Seen here are about 150,000 clones, about 85% observed once, and the top ten hold under 8.5%. Material: peripheral blood. These receptors originate from a woman aged 55-70 years with COVID-19, enrolled during active disease.

The genes are TRBV3-1 (or the pseudogene TRBV3-2) and TRBJ2-5, with 12 bases lining up with TRBD2. Germline CDR1 is LGHDT and CDR2 is YNNKEL (reference sequence). The CDR3 runs 20 residues. V lost 4 bases, J lost 0 bases, and 15 bases stayed unmatched. CDR3 residues: CASSPSLGLAGGYYQETQYF. The CDR3 DNA is TGTGCCAGCAGCCCTAGCCTGGGACTAGCGGGCGGATACTACCAAGAGACCCAGTACTTC.

The V call is TRBV3-1 (or the pseudogene TRBV3-2), the J call TRBJ2-5, with D unresolved. The CDR3 spans 16 residues. CDR1 LGHDT and CDR2 YNNKEL come from the germline V gene (reference sequence). V was clipped by 4 bases and J by 0 bases, with 15 bases between them. In DNA form, the CDR3 reads TGTGCCAGCAGCCCCCACATCCTTCGAAACCAAGAGACCCAGTACTTC. Protein: CASSPHILRNQETQYF.

The chain recombines TRBV5-5 with TRBJ2-7; 10 nucleotides line up with TRBD2. The ends lost 2 bases at V and 3 bases at J; junction bases unmatched: 8. CDR1 SGHKS and CDR2 YYEKEE come from the germline V gene (reference sequence). This CDR3 comprises 16 residues. This CDR3 is CASSFTAGGPDYEQYF. CDR3 nucleotides: TGTGCCAGCAGCTTTACAGCGGGAGGGCCCGACTACGAGCAGTACTTC.

V is TRBV19 and J is TRBJ2-1; 9 positions agree with TRBD2. From germline, CDR1 is LNHDA and CDR2 SQIVND (reference sequence). V lost 7 bases and J lost 2; bases outside the gene matches: 9. CDR3 length: 16 amino acids. The CDR3: CASKVLAGGTYNEQFF. CDR3 in DNA: TGTGCCAGTAAGGTTTTGGCGGGAGGGACCTACAATGAGCAGTTCTTC.